This TCR beta chain was sequenced during a study of cytomegalovirus exposure and HLA in healthy donors. Study-level background: Of all 400 or so donors who were genotyped, around 82% belonged to the Caucasian-associated ancestry cluster. Study-wide results and caveats: Presence/absence analyses took donor sequencing depth as roughly uniform. Sequencing had likely introduced a cluster of highly shared sequence variants as an artifact. An analysis done earlier found most TCR beta V segments productive about 87% or about 30% of the time.

A note on this clone: What it binds is not known.

V was shortened by 5 bases and J by 3 bases, with 14 bases between the two germline ends. The CDR3 totals 14 residues. Germline CDR1 MDHEN, CDR2 SYDVKM. Both 60 Vbeta primers and 13 Jbeta primers went into the PCR. This table comes from immunoSEQ multiplex PCR, and its TCRdb copy is limited to in-frame clones, with some not included. This table has just over 85,000 clones, approximately 83% appearing once. The sequencing input was PBMCs. The source of this sequence is a man aged 40-50 years in good health and CMV-seronegative. V is TRBV28 and J is TRBJ2-7; maybe TRBD1 (5 bases). The CDR3 spells CASSGGQSIYEQYF. Written as DNA, the CDR3 is TGTGCCAGCAGTGGTGGACAATCCATCTACGAGCAGTACTTC.